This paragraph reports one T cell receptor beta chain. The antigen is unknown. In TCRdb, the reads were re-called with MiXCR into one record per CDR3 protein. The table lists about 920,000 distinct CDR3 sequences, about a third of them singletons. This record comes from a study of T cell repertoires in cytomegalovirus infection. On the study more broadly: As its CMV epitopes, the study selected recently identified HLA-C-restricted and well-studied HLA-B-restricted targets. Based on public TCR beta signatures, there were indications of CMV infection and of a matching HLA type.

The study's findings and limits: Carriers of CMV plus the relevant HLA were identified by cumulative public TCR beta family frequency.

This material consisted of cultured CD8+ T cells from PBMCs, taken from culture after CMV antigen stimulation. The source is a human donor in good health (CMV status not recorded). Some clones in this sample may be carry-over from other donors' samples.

CDR3 amino acids: CSARERERGDQYV. DNA for the CDR3: TGCAGTGCTAGAGAGAGGGAGCGGGGGGATCAGTACGTC. This chain links TRBV20-1 with TRBJ2-7, with TRBD2 matching 9 bases. Germline CDR1 DFQATT, CDR2 SNEGSKA (reference sequence). J lost 10 bases, V lost 0 bases, and 7 bases had no gene match. The CDR3 is 13 residues long.